Given below is one T cell receptor (beta chain) in context. The sample carries other DNA sequences with the same CDR3. The germline V gene has CDR1 SGHRS and CDR2 YFSETQ. The CDR3 loop spans 13 amino acids. The germline V and J ends were trimmed by 4 bases and 4 bases, with 10 bases remaining between them. These data originate in a study of cytomegalovirus exposure and HLA in healthy donors. Sequenced by immunoSEQ multiplex PCR; TCRdb stores in-frame clones only, minus some. The table shows fewer than 300,000 clones, with over 75% occurring only once. This TCR came from a woman between 18 and 30 years old in good health and CMV-seronegative. Sequenced sample: PBMCs. The chain recombines TRBV5-1 with TRBJ2-3, with D perhaps TRBD1 (5 bases). CDR3 bases: TGCGCCAGCAGCCCCCAGGGTGCAGATACGCAGTATTTT. It translates to CASSPQGADTQYF.